These T cell receptor beta chains were read from a single sample in a study of human T cells and chemical hapten exposure. MiXCR was run by TCRdb on the RACE reads, yielding one entry per CDR3 protein. This table has more than 150,000 distinct CDR3 sequences, 20% to 25% appearing once. Source: whole blood, taken in connection with sensitization to the hapten diphenylcyclopropenone (DPC). The receptor set was obtained from a woman aged 40 to 50 with alopecia areata. Some clones in this sample may be carry-over from other donors' samples. Both conserved end residues are part of each CDR3. Fields, in order: clone size, V gene, J gene, D gene, CDR3 DNA, CDR3 protein. The D gene is left open where the match is weak. Some rows have no size entry. The others give once, few or many, or a class for an expanded clone.

size: .; V: TRBV4-2; J: TRBJ2-7; D: TRBD2; DNA: TGTGCCAGCAGCCGCCGTCGGGCGGGGGACCACGAGCAGTACTTC; CDR3: CASSRRRAGDHEQYF
size: .; V: TRBV12-3/TRBV12-4; J: TRBJ1-4; D: .; DNA: TGTGCCAGCAGTTTTAGGTGGACCGGGGAAAAACTGTTTTTT; CDR3: CASSFRWTGEKLFF
size: few; V: TRBV7-3; J: TRBJ1-6; D: TRBD1; DNA: TGTGCCAGCAGCACCACAGGGGGAGGCAGTTCACCCCTCCACTTT; CDR3: CASSTTGGGSSPLHF
size: few; V: TRBV29-1; J: TRBJ2-3; D: .; DNA: TGCAGCGCTGAGGGGGGCGCCGGGGATACGCAGTATTTT; CDR3: CSAEGGAGDTQYF
size: few; V: TRBV20-1; J: TRBJ1-3; D: .; DNA: TGCAGTGCTAGAGATCCAGCGTCGGGACTATCCGGCTCTGGAAACACCATATATTTT; CDR3: CSARDPASGLSGSGNTIYF
size: .; V: TRBV24-1; J: TRBJ2-1; D: .; DNA: TGTGCCACCAGTGATGCATTCGGATACAATGAGCAGTTCTTC; CDR3: CATSDAFGYNEQFF
size: few; V: TRBV6-5; J: TRBJ1-6; D: .; DNA: TGTGCCAGCAGTTCAGGCAGGGTGCCGGGTAATTCACCCCTCCACTTT; CDR3: CASSSGRVPGNSPLHF
size: .; V: TRBV6-5; J: TRBJ2-7; D: .; DNA: TGTGCCAGCAGTCAATATTACAGGGCCGAGCAGTACTTC; CDR3: CASSQYYRAEQYF
size: few; V: TRBV7-2; J: TRBJ2-1; D: .; DNA: TGTGCCAGCAGCTTTACTAGAGCAGAGCAGTTCTTC; CDR3: CASSFTRAEQFF
size: .; V: TRBV4-3; J: TRBJ2-1; D: .; DNA: TGCGCCAGCAGCCAAGGGCGTGTCGGGATGGCAGGTGAGCAGTTCTTC; CDR3: CASSQGRVGMAGEQFF
size: .; V: TRBV4-1; J: TRBJ1-3; D: .; DNA: TGCGCCAGCAGCCAAGGACAGATCGGAAACACCATATATTTT; CDR3: CASSQGQIGNTIYF
size: few; V: TRBV7-2; J: TRBJ2-6; D: TRBD1; DNA: TGTGCCAGCAGCTCGCGGACAGGGTCCTCTGGGGCCAACGTCCTGACTTTC; CDR3: CASSSRTGSSGANVLTF
size: .; V: TRBV6-1; J: TRBJ1-5; D: .; DNA: TGTGCCAGCAGTGAAAGCTGGCTGGGGAATCAGCCCCAGCATTTT; CDR3: CASSESWLGNQPQHF
size: few; V: TRBV6-2/TRBV6-3; J: TRBJ1-1; D: .; DNA: TGTGCCAGCAGAAGACAGGTAGAAGCTTTCTTT; CDR3: CASRRQVEAFF
size: .; V: TRBV12-3/TRBV12-4; J: TRBJ1-5; D: .; DNA: TGTGCCAGCAGGGGGGCCTCGGGCAATCAGCCCCAGCATTTT; CDR3: CASRGASGNQPQHF
size: .; V: TRBV7-9; J: TRBJ2-5; D: .; DNA: TGTGCCAGCAGCCTAGGCGGTATTAACCAAGAGACCCAGTACTTC; CDR3: CASSLGGINQETQYF